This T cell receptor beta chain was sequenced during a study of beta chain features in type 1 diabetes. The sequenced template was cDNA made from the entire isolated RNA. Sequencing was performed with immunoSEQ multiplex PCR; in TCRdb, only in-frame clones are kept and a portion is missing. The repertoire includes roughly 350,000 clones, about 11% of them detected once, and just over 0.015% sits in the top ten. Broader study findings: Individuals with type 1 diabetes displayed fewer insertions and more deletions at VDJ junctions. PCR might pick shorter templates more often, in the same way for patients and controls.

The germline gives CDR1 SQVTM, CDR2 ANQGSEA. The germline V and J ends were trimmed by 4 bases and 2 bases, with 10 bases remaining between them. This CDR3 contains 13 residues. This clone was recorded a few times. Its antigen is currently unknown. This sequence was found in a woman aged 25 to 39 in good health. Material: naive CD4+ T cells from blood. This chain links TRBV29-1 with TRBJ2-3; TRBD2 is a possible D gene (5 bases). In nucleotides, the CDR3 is TGCAGCGTTGTTGGAGGAATCACAGATACGCAGTATTTT. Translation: CSVVGGITDTQYF.